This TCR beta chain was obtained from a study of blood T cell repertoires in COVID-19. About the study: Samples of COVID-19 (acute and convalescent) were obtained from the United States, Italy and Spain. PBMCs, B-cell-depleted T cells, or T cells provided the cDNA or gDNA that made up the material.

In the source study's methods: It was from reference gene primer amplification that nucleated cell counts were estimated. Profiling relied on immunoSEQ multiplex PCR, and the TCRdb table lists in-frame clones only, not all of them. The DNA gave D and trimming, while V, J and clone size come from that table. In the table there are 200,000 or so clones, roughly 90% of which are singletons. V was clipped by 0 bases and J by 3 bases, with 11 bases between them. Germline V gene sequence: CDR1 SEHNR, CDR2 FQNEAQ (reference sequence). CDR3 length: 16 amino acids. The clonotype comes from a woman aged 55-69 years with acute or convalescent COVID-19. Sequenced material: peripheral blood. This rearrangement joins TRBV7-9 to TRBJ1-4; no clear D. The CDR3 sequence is CASSLAGTFSNEKLFF. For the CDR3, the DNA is TGTGCCAGCAGCTTAGCGGGCACGTTTTCTAATGAAAAACTGTTTTTT.